What follows are 16 T cell receptor beta chains derived from one specimen sequenced in a study of spatial heterogeneity in lung cancer. Points from the study as a whole: Tumor mutation counts were tracked by expanded intratumoral alpha and beta TCR counts.

In TCRdb, the 5' RACE reads were re-called with MiXCR into one record per CDR3 protein. The repertoire holds nearly 15,000 distinct CDR3 sequences, with about 7% as singletons. No cognate antigen is known for these TCRs. Time point defined: sample taken at primary tumor resection. The sequences come from lung tumor tissue, collected at surgery. The receptors shown here come from a male donor with early-stage non-small cell lung cancer.

This chain links TRBV10-3 with TRBJ2-3; D is perhaps TRBD2 (7 bases). The V gene lost 10 bases and the J gene lost 4 bases, with 18 bases spanning the gap. Germline CDR1 and CDR2: ENHRY and SYGVKD. This CDR3 has 14 amino acids. CDR3 loop: CATSVGGQSDTQYF. CDR3 DNA sequence: TGTGCCACCTCGGTGGGGGGGCAGTCAGATACGCAGTATTTT.

This clonotype is medium-sized. V gene TRBV12-3 or TRBV12-4 combines with J gene TRBJ1-2, with 8 positions matching TRBD1. The CDR3 consists of 15 residues. V lost 4 bases and J lost 5; bases outside the gene matches: 9. The CDR3, as DNA: TGTGCCAGCAGTTCTACGACAGGGGTTTCGTATGGCTACACCTTC. It yields the protein CASSSTTGVSYGYTF.

J is TRBJ2-7 and V is TRBV7-2; 8 positions agree with TRBD1. Losses at the gene ends were 6 bases for V and 2 bases for J; bases not matched to a gene: 6. CDR3 length: 14 residues. Germline CDR1 is SGHTA and CDR2 is FQGNSA. In DNA form, the CDR3 reads TGTGCCAGCAGTGTCAGGGGGCTCACCTACGAGCAGTACTTC. It yields the protein CASSVRGLTYEQYF.

This clonotype was detected many times. The chain recombines TRBV19 with TRBJ2-2; D tentatively fits TRBD1 or TRBD2 (6 bases each). The germline V and J ends were trimmed by 6 bases and 1 base, with 12 bases remaining between them. The CDR3 is 15 amino acids. The germline CDR1 and CDR2 sequences are LNHDA and SQIVND (reference sequence). CDR3 loop: CASRWGAQNTGELFF. CDR3 sequence (DNA): TGTGCCAGTAGGTGGGGGGCTCAGAACACCGGGGAGCTGTTTTTT.

This clonotype has a count of ten or more. This chain uses TRBV24-1 with TRBJ1-2, with D perhaps TRBD1 (5 bases). The CDR3 is 13 amino acids. Trimming pared 5 bases from V and 6 bases from J, leaving 12 bases between. CDR1 is KGHDR, CDR2 SFDVKD, per germline. The CDR3, as DNA: TGTGCCACCAGTGCGGGGCAGGGCGATGGCTACACCTTC. This encodes CATSAGQGDGYTF.

This clonotype was detected many times. CDR3 region: CASSLNARGAYEQYF. Here the CDR3 DNA reads TGTGCCAGCAGCTTAAACGCCAGGGGGGCCTACGAGCAGTACTTC. The V call is TRBV7-8, the J call TRBJ2-7; tentatively, D is TRBD1 (7 bases). The CDR3 runs to 15 residues. Germline V gene sequence: CDR1 SGHVS, CDR2 FQNEAQ. Deletions cut 2 bases from V and 2 bases from J, with 13 bases between.

Ten or more counts support this clonotype. CDR3 sequence reads: CASSVDRTSDEQFF. The CDR3 coding sequence is TGTGCCAGCAGTGTTGACAGAACGAGCGATGAGCAGTTCTTC. This chain links TRBV2 with TRBJ2-1; the D gene is possibly TRBD1 (5 bases). CDR3 length: 14 amino acids. The V end was cut by 4 bases, the J end by 8 bases, with 15 bases between. The germline CDR1 and CDR2 sequences are SNHLY and FYNNEI.

This clonotype was found a few times. The chain links TRBV7-2 to TRBJ1-2; perhaps TRBD1 as D (5 bases). Per germline, CDR1 SGHTA and CDR2 FQGNSA. Trimming left V 3 bases short and J 2 bases short, with 19 bases between. The CDR3 covers 17 residues. In DNA, the CDR3 is TGTGCCAGCAGCTTGGAGGGACCCCTTACAACCAACTATGGCTACACCTTC. Its translation is CASSLEGPLTTNYGYTF.

This clonotype was seen only once. Just one base apart from a much larger clone, this may be a read error. CDR3 coding DNA: TGCAGTGTTCCAGGGACAGGGAGCACCGGGGAGCTGTTTTTT. It codes for CSVPGTGSTGELFF. V is TRBV20-1 and J is TRBJ2-2; 9 bases agree with TRBD1. The ends lost 7 bases at V and 4 bases at J; junction bases unmatched: 7. From germline, CDR1 is DFQATT and CDR2 SNEGSKA (reference sequence). This CDR3 comprises 14 residues.

This clonotype was seen many times. The gene calls are TRBV29-1 and TRBJ2-7; 8 bases map to TRBD2. Germline CDR1 is SQVTM and CDR2 is ANQGSEA. J lost 5 bases, V lost 4 bases, and 7 bases had no gene match. The CDR3 is 13 amino acids. The CDR3 here is CSVGTSPPDEQYF. The DNA of the CDR3 is TGCAGCGTTGGGACTAGCCCTCCGGACGAGCAGTACTTC.

This clonotype has a handful of counts. The chain couples TRBV7-6 to TRBJ2-7; 11 bases agree with TRBD1. Germline V CDR1 and CDR2: SGHVS, FNYEAQ. V shed 5 bases, J shed 4 bases, and the junction held 7 bases outside the gene matches. The CDR3 length is 15 residues. The CDR3 DNA reads TGTGCCAGCAGCCCCCGAGGACAGGGGGCTTACGAGCAGTACTTC. It codes for CASSPRGQGAYEQYF.

Relative to its sample, this clonotype is medium-sized. This chain links TRBV20-1 with TRBJ2-3; D unresolved. The germline V gene has CDR1 DFQATT and CDR2 SNEGSKA (reference sequence). CDR3 length: 14 residues. Trimming took 0 bases from V and 2 from J, leaving 9 bases between them. The chain's CDR3 is CSARELTHTDTQYF. CDR3 sequence (DNA): TGCAGTGCTAGAGAACTGACACACACAGATACGCAGTATTTT.

This clonotype was found many times. The chain employs TRBV6-6 and TRBJ2-1; D remains ambiguous. Germline V CDR1 and CDR2: MNHNY, SVGAGI (reference sequence). The CDR3 is 12 residues long. V lost 2 bases, J lost 4 bases, and 3 bases lay in between. The CDR3 DNA follows: TGTGCCAGCAGTTACCTTTACAATGAGCAGTTCTTC. Translation: CASSYLYNEQFF.

This clonotype was recorded many times. The rearrangement links TRBV6-5 to TRBJ2-5; a possible D gene is TRBD1 (5 bases). V lost 6 bases to trimming and J lost 7 bases, with 12 bases between them. Germline CDR1 and CDR2: MNHEY and SVGAGI. The CDR3 is 12 residues long. The CDR3 reads CASSAGSGTQYF. CDR3 DNA sequence: TGTGCCAGCAGCGCAGGGTCGGGGACCCAGTACTTC.

This clonotype was seen many times. The J gene is TRBJ2-5, the V gene TRBV20-1; D unresolved. The V gene's germline CDR1 is DFQATT and CDR2 SNEGSKA (reference sequence). The CDR3 covers 11 residues. For the CDR3, the DNA is TGCAGGGCAGGATATCAAGAGACCCAGTACTTC. As protein: CRAGYQETQYF.

This clonotype was recorded many times. This chain connects TRBV20-1 to TRBJ1-4, with D possibly being TRBD1 (6 bases). CDR1 and CDR2 (germline): DFQATT, SNEGSKA (reference sequence). This CDR3 comprises 15 residues. The V end lost 1 base, the J end lost 8 bases, and 17 bases lay between the germline ends. CDR3 bases: TGCAGTGCTAGAGGTGGACAGCTTCCAGGGGAAAAACTGTTTTTT. It encodes CSARGGQLPGEKLFF.